One sample yielded the 29 T cell receptor beta chains listed below, sequenced in a study of T cells in Graves' hyperthyroidism and ophthalmopathy. The TCR beta CDR3 regions underwent amplification using RNA transcripts as the source. With the HTBI primer set, the TCR CDR3 went through a first round of RT-PCR. Using its own MiXCR run on the multiplex PCR reads, TCRdb lists one record per CDR3 protein. The table records 550,000 to 700,000 distinct CDR3 sequences, roughly 14% of them present only once. Specimen: blood. These receptor sequences come from a woman in her forties with Graves' ophthalmopathy.

This clonotype has ten or more counts. The CDR3 sequence: CASSSEAGTLEYEQYF. The CDR3 DNA sequence: TGTGCCAGCAGCTCAGAAGCCGGGACACTTGAATACGAGCAGTACTTC. The gene calls are TRBV11-2 and TRBJ2-7; TRBD1 is a possible D gene (6 bases). V was pared by 4 bases and J by 4 bases, with 20 bases between. The CDR3 length is 16 residues. CDR1 SGHAT and CDR2 FQNNGV come from the germline V gene.

This clonotype was counted many times. V usage is TRBV4-1 and J usage is TRBJ2-7; D call uncertain. The CDR3 has 14 amino acids. V lost 1 base and J lost 0, with 7 bases in between. The germline CDR1 and CDR2 sequences are MGHRA and YSYEKL. CDR3 bases: TGCGCCAGCAGCCAAGTTCCTAGCTCCTACGAGCAGTACTTC. Translation gives CASSQVPSSYEQYF.

This clonotype was recorded at least ten times. V is TRBV15 and J is TRBJ2-5; D perhaps matches TRBD2 (7 bases). This CDR3 spans 13 amino acids. CDR1 and CDR2 (germline): LNHNV, YYDKDF (reference sequence). The V gene lost 5 bases and the J gene lost 1 base, with 8 bases spanning the gap. CDR3 sequence reads: CATSAGAQETQYF. The CDR3 bases are TGTGCCACCAGCGCGGGGGCCCAAGAGACCCAGTACTTC.

This clonotype was recorded a few times. The chain uses TRBV18 and TRBJ2-7; 10 nucleotides line up with TRBD2. This CDR3 has 17 residues. Germline lookup yields CDR1 KGHSH and CDR2 LQKENI. The trim removed 6 bases at V and 3 bases at J, leaving 14 bases unmatched. The chain's CDR3 is CASSPRGTSGNFYEQYF. The CDR3 coding sequence is TGTGCCAGCTCTCCTAGGGGCACTAGCGGGAATTTCTACGAGCAGTACTTC.

This clonotype was recorded at least ten times. This rearrangement joins TRBV4-2 to TRBJ2-7, with TRBD2 identical over 10 bases. The V gene's germline CDR1 is LGHNA and CDR2 YNFKEQ. CDR3 length equals 19 residues. V shed 0 bases, J shed 2 bases, and the junction held 13 bases outside the gene matches. CDR3 DNA sequence: TGTGCCAGCAGCCAAGATATTTCCCCGGTACTAGCGGGACCCTACGAGCAGTACTTC. Protein: CASSQDISPVLAGPYEQYF.

Regarding this clonotype: This may come from a read error, since a much larger clone is one base off. The gene calls are TRBV28 and TRBJ2-7; D possibly corresponds to TRBD1 (6 bases). Germline lookup yields CDR1 MDHEN and CDR2 SYDVKM. Trimming stripped 7 bases from V and 2 bases from J, with 24 bases between. The CDR3 loop spans 17 amino acids. The CDR3 DNA is TGTGCCAGCACCCCTCGGGCACTGACAGGCAGCACCTACGAGCAGTACTTC. It codes for CASTPRALTGSTYEQYF.

This clonotype was counted at least ten times. The chain uses TRBV14 and TRBJ1-1; a weak D match, TRBD1 (5 bases). The CDR3 spans 13 residues. V lost 2 bases to trimming and J lost 3 bases, with 7 bases between them. The V gene's germline CDR1 is SGHDN and CDR2 FVKESK. CDR3 in amino acids: CASSQSGYTEAFF. Written as DNA, the CDR3 is TGTGCCAGCAGCCAATCAGGGTACACTGAAGCTTTCTTT.

This clonotype has at least ten counts. This chain uses TRBV6-5 with TRBJ2-7, with D perhaps TRBD1 (5 bases). The length of the CDR3 is 16 residues. Germline CDR1 reads MNHEY; CDR2 reads SVGAGI. The V end lost 2 bases, the J end lost 0 bases, and 14 bases lay between the germline ends. The CDR3 DNA follows: TGTGCCAGCAGTTACGGCGGTTCAGGGTTCTCCTACGAGCAGTACTTC. Encoded protein: CASSYGGSGFSYEQYF.

This clonotype has a count of ten or more. This sequence joins TRBV10-3 and TRBJ2-7; D unresolved. CDR3 size: 14 residues. Trimming took 4 bases from V and 2 from J, leaving 12 bases between them. Germline CDR1 reads ENHRY; CDR2 reads SYGVKD. DNA of the CDR3: TGTGCCATCAGTGGAGAAACTAAAGCCTACGAGCAGTACTTC. Protein sequence: CAISGETKAYEQYF.

The sample holds a few counts of this clonotype. This chain joins TRBV7-9 and TRBJ2-7; TRBD1 agrees at 10 bases. V lost 3 bases, J lost 4 bases, and 6 bases stayed unmatched. Per the germline V gene, CDR1 is SEHNR and CDR2 is FQNEAQ (reference sequence). The CDR3 spans 15 residues. The CDR3 coding sequence is TGTGCCAGCAGCTTTGTGACAGGGGGCAAATACGAGCAGTACTTC. Its protein is CASSFVTGGKYEQYF.

This clonotype was recorded at least ten times. The chain links TRBV12-3 or TRBV12-4 to TRBJ1-5; D remains ambiguous. This CDR3 is 17 amino acids long. The V and J ends lost 3 bases and 3 bases respectively, with 18 bases between them. DNA of the CDR3: TGTGCCAGCAGTTTCACGGCCAGGCTAATACACAATCAGCCCCAGCATTTT. This translates into CASSFTARLIHNQPQHF.

The chain is built from TRBV5-1 and TRBJ1-3; TRBD1 matches at 8 bases. Losses at the gene ends were 0 bases for V and 0 bases for J; bases not matched to a gene: 11. The CDR3 has 19 residues. Germline V gene data show CDR1 as SGHRS and CDR2 as YFSETQ. The CDR3 DNA reads as TGCGCCAGCAGCTTGGTTTCCCGACAGGGGCACCTCTCTGGAAACACCATATATTTT. It specifies CASSLVSRQGHLSGNTIYF.

There are a few counts of this clonotype. This chain connects TRBV10-3 to TRBJ2-2, with 10 bases that match TRBD1. The CDR3 has 14 residues. With 10 bases clipped from V and 6 bases from J, the junction kept 8 bases outside the gene matches. Germline V gene data show CDR1 as ENHRY and CDR2 as SYGVKD. The CDR3, as DNA: TGTGCCACCGGGGGACAGGGGATGGCCGGGGAGCTGTTTTTT. Its translation: CATGGQGMAGELFF.

This chain joins TRBV6-2 or TRBV6-3 and TRBJ2-7; unclear D gene. The V and J ends lost 3 bases and 1 base respectively, with 10 bases between them. Germline CDR1 reads MNHEY; CDR2 reads SVGEGT. The CDR3 sequence is 14 residues long. DNA of the CDR3: TGTGCCAGCAGTTATGGACCCCGATCCTACGAGCAGTACTTC. It yields the protein CASSYGPRSYEQYF.

Ten or more counts support this clonotype. The chain employs TRBV9 and TRBJ2-7; tentatively, D is TRBD1 or TRBD2 (5 bases each). V lost 3 bases and J 2 bases, leaving 15 bases between the germline ends. This CDR3 contains 15 residues. CDR1 and CDR2 from the germline V gene are SGDLS and YYNGEE. As DNA, the CDR3 is TGTGCCAGCAGCGCCAACCGGGACCAGACCTACGAGCAGTACTTC. It encodes CASSANRDQTYEQYF. Looking up the rest from reference TRBV9 and TRBJ2-7 gives the full variable domain: DSGVTQTPKHLITATGQRVTLRCSPRSGDLSVYWYQQSLDQGLQFLIQYYNGEERAKGNILERFSAQQFPDLHSELNLSSLELGDSALYFCASSANRDQTYEQYFGPGTRLTVT.

V is TRBV6-1 and J is TRBJ1-5; D unresolved. Germline V gives CDR1 MNHNS, CDR2 SASEGT. The V gene lost 7 bases and the J gene lost 1 base, with 11 bases spanning the gap. The CDR3 covers 14 residues. CDR3 region: CASTQPWSNQPQHF. CDR3 sequence (DNA): TGTGCCAGCACCCAACCTTGGAGCAATCAGCCCCAGCATTTT.

There are many counts of this clonotype. The V gene is TRBV20-1, the J gene TRBJ2-7; D is possibly TRBD1 (5 bases). The CDR3 totals 13 residues. Germline V gene lookup returns CDR1 DFQATT and CDR2 SNEGSKA (reference sequence). Between the trimmed V and J ends, which lost 0 bases and 6 bases, there was a span of 12 bases. CDR3 nucleotide sequence: TGCAGTGCTAGAGATCTCAGGGATCTCGAGCAGTACTTC. Translating gives CSARDLRDLEQYF.

There are a few counts of this clonotype. The gene calls are TRBV19 and TRBJ2-7; 9 nucleotides match TRBD2. V was pared by 4 bases and J by 0 bases, with 4 bases of the junction left unmatched. CDR3 length: 15 residues. Germline CDR1 LNHDA, CDR2 SQIVND (reference sequence). CDR3 region: CASSRLAVSSYEQYF. The DNA for the CDR3 is TGTGCCAGTAGTAGACTAGCGGTTAGCTCCTACGAGCAGTACTTC.

J is TRBJ2-7 and V is TRBV6-5; 7 nucleotides match TRBD1. V lost 4 bases to trimming and J lost 3 bases; unmatched junction nucleotides: 6. CDR1 and CDR2 from the germline V gene are MNHEY and SVGAGI. The CDR3 extends over 14 amino acids. DNA for the CDR3: TGTGCCAGCAGTTCACAGACAGGGTTCTACGAGCAGTACTTC. Translating it yields CASSSQTGFYEQYF.

This clonotype was recorded only once. The CDR3 reads CASSSWTGDEQYF. CDR3 bases: TGTGCCAGCAGCTCGTGGACAGGGGACGAGCAGTACTTC. The rearrangement uses TRBV5-6 and TRBJ2-7; 9 positions agree with TRBD1. Germline-derived CDR1 and CDR2 are SGHDT and YYEEEE. The junction had 3 bases not matched to a gene; V was cut back by 3 bases and J by 5 bases. The CDR3 extends over 13 amino acids.

This clonotype was counted between two and nine times. V usage is TRBV7-9 and J usage is TRBJ2-2, with 7 nucleotides matching TRBD1. This CDR3 has 14 amino acids. Looked up from germline, CDR1 is SEHNR and CDR2 is FQNEAQ (reference sequence). J was trimmed by 6 bases and V by 6 bases; bases with no gene match: 7. CDR3 DNA sequence: TGTGCCAGCAGAGAGTCGGGACAGTCCGGGGAGCTGTTTTTT. Translating gives CASRESGQSGELFF.

Here the CDR3 reads CSAEPGLRGYTF. In nucleotides, the CDR3 is TGCAGTGCAGAGCCGGGCCTTCGAGGCTACACCTTC. The chain joins TRBV20-1 to TRBJ1-2; D remains unclear. Germline V lookup: CDR1 DFQATT, CDR2 SNEGSKA (reference sequence). V was clipped by 6 bases and J by 8 bases, with 16 bases between them. The CDR3 loop spans 12 amino acids.

The CDR3 nucleotides are TGCGCCAGCAGCCAAGTGTCAGTTGCCTACGAGCAGTACTTC. Translation: CASSQVSVAYEQYF. V usage is TRBV4-1 and J usage is TRBJ2-7; unclear D gene. With 1 base removed from V and 2 bases from J, the gap between germline ends came to 9 bases. Per germline, CDR1 MGHRA and CDR2 YSYEKL. The CDR3 is 14 amino acids.

This chain uses TRBV30 with TRBJ1-2, with TRBD1 as a possible D gene (5 bases). The CDR3 totals 14 residues. The V end lost 1 base, the J end lost 0 bases, and 9 bases lay between the germline ends. Per the germline V gene, CDR1 is GTSNPN and CDR2 is SVGIG (reference sequence). CDR3 amino acids: CAWSGQGTNYGYTF. DNA for the CDR3: TGTGCCTGGAGTGGGCAGGGTACTAACTATGGCTACACCTTC.

The gene calls are TRBV7-9 and TRBJ2-5, with 9 bases identical to TRBD2. CDR3 length: 15 residues. Trimming cost V 5 bases and J 5 bases; bases outside gene matches: 9. CDR1 is SEHNR, CDR2 FQNEAQ, per germline (reference sequence). The DNA of the CDR3 is TGTGCCAGCAGCGGGTCAGCGGGAGGTACGGAGACCCAGTACTTC. This codes for CASSGSAGGTETQYF.

This clonotype was seen at least ten times. The V and J genes are TRBV7-3 and TRBJ1-2; D ambiguous. Germline V gives CDR1 SGHTA, CDR2 FQGTGA. With 2 bases removed from V and 5 bases from J, the gap between germline ends came to 9 bases. The CDR3 runs 13 residues. CDR3 bases: TGTGCCAGCAGCTTAGCAAAGGGATATGGCTACACCTTC. It translates to CASSLAKGYGYTF.

There are many counts of this clonotype. The CDR3 region has the DNA TGTGCCAGCAGCCGAGCAGGGAATCAGCCCCAGCATTTT. Encoded protein: CASSRAGNQPQHF. V gene TRBV7-2 combines with J gene TRBJ1-5; D perhaps matches TRBD1 (5 bases). V was trimmed by 5 bases and J by 4 bases, leaving 9 bases between them. Per the germline V gene, CDR1 is SGHTA and CDR2 is FQGNSA. The CDR3 runs 13 residues.

This clonotype was detected ten times or more. This chain links TRBV28 with TRBJ2-2; TRBD1 matches 8 bases. The junction had 2 bases not matched to a gene; V was cut back by 5 bases and J by 3 bases. This CDR3 has 14 residues. The V gene's germline CDR1 is MDHEN and CDR2 SYDVKM. The CDR3 sequence: CASSRQGYTGELFF. The CDR3 nucleotides read TGTGCCAGCAGTAGACAGGGGTACACCGGGGAGCTGTTTTTT.

This clonotype was seen only a few times. A read error may account for a junction end that differs from germline. The V and J genes are TRBV28 and TRBJ2-1; D is unclear. The germline V gene has CDR1 MDHEN and CDR2 SYDVKM. This CDR3 has 10 residues. CDR3 sequence reads: CASSPADGIF. CDR3 DNA: TGTGCCAGCAGTCCCGCGGACGGTATCTTC.